This T cell receptor (beta chain) was found in a study of cytomegalovirus exposure and HLA in healthy donors. Study as a whole: An earlier analysis found around 100 million unique TCR beta sequences from around 180 million T cells.

General observations from the study: The investigators catalogued 150 to 200 TCR beta chains as cytomegalovirus-associated. The authors later linked a missense DCLRE1C variant to TCR beta V- and J-gene trimming. It is likely that the observed cluster of highly shared sequence variants was a sequencing artifact.

13 Jbeta primers and 60 Vbeta primers were used for the PCR. Here immunoSEQ multiplex PCR was the method, and the copy in TCRdb shows in-frame clones only, minus some. The table includes approximately 150,000 clones, about 80% detected once. About this clone itself: Its antigen remains unknown.

Germline V gene sequence: CDR1 MDHEN, CDR2 SYDVKM. The CDR3 length is 16 residues. With V trimmed by 4 bases and J by 8 bases, 10 bases remained unmatched. This TCR was recovered from a woman in her 40s in good health and CMV-seronegative. The sequenced material came from PBMCs. V usage is TRBV28 and J usage is TRBJ1-4; 10 nucleotides line up with TRBD1. For the CDR3, the DNA is TGTGCCAGCAGTTCACCCCGGGACAGGGGATGGGAAAAACTGTTTTTT. This gives the protein CASSSPRDRGWEKLFF.